This TCR beta chain was sequenced during a study of T cell repertoires in breast cancer (dated by TCRdb to the mid-2010s). Broadly, across the study: The study profiled tumors, lymph nodes and peripheral blood lymphocytes from breast cancer patients, plus peripheral blood from healthy control donors. Controls included nine healthy donors of an age range similar to the patients. Because breast cancer has a low mutational burden and rarely has common mutations, the study reasoned that TCRs shared between breast cancer patients would target shared antigens. Blood samples were separated by Ficoll, whereas tumor-free lymph nodes were processed without any enzymatic digestion. On average, sequencing produced about 500,000 sequences per sample and 8 to 10 reads per input cell. Tumors and tumor-involved lymph nodes were minced, digested with Liberase and DNase, and then passed through 70-um and 40-um filters. Most of the approximately 19 patient tumors analyzed for shared TCRs were ER+/PR+.

Cut back by 1 base and 1 base, the V and J ends lie 8 bases apart. For CDR1 and CDR2, the germline V gene lists SGHVS and FNYEAQ. Taken from cysteine to phenylalanine, the CDR3 has 15 residues. Just CDR3 DNA is preserved here, 45 bases in frame from base 1. The library was produced with emulsion pairing. A second nested PCR with blocking oligos suppressed unpaired genes, then a third nested PCR added Illumina adaptors and barcodes. Between roughly 5,000 and 260,000 T cells, along with C-region, Stepout and V-region primers, were included in each emulsion RT-PCR master mix. The Micellula Emulsion and Purification Kit was used to make the emulsions, and Qiagen OneStep RT-PCR reagents were used for RT-PCR. The pooled libraries were sequenced on an Illumina MiSeq using paired-end 2 x 250 reads. The study's processing was this. Read pairs were joined in Galaxy and clipped at the engineered overlap into separate alpha and beta files, and reads that were not clipped were discarded. Alpha-beta pairs were assigned with CompleteTCR, a MiTCR-based pipeline that links chains sharing read cluster identifiers using an R script. TCR sequences seen only once, which were about 1-3.3%, were removed as potential sequencing errors. The public reads were quality trimmed at Q25 with fastp and then assembled into clones with MiXCR by TCRdb, keeping productive beta chains. Entries that share a CDR3 protein sequence are merged under the most common genes and DNA. These V and J calls are TCRdb output, not the study's own analysis. The sample profile shows tens of thousands of distinct CDR3 sequences; 45% of them were found once. In total, the top ten clones hold less than 70% of the sample.

This clonotype has only a few counts. There is no known antigen for this receptor. There are no base qualities to consult, and no much larger clone falls within one base. The study used an expanded emulsion RT-PCR method with primers for all TCR V genes to analyze paired alpha-beta TCRs of CD8+ T cells. Before emulsion RT-PCR, CD8+ T cells were isolated using a CD8 positive selection kit and then incubated overnight in 8.5 to 10 IU/mL IL-2. The paper as a whole reports these results and caveats: TRBV7 predominated among the shared TCRs, which could possibly reflect tumor recognition or a mispriming bias from eight TRBV7 primers. Emulsion RT-PCR was considered qualitative rather than quantitative, since transcript abundance and primer differences skewed clone recovery. About fourfold more TCRs were shared with matched tumor repertoires by tumor-involved sentinel lymph nodes than by tumor-free nodes (7.7% versus 2%). Genuine antitumor clones may have been missed because singleton TCRs were discarded and only part of each tumor was sampled. Around 19 TCR pairs were shared across seven or more patient tumors and were rarely found in control blood, which suggests possible tumor specificity. Shared TCRs were encoded by various nucleotide sequences, which suggests selection and expansion based on antigen.

The receptor's source is a pool of human donors with breast cancer or a healthy control (not recorded which). Sequencing used CD8+ T cells. The chain links TRBV7-6 with TRBJ1-5; no D segment can be confidently identified. The base sequence is TGTGCCAGCAGCTTAGATATAGGGAGCAATCAGCCCCAGCATTTT. This encodes CASSLDIGSNQPQHF.